The 9 T cell receptor beta chains presented below share a single source sample, sequenced in a study of cytomegalovirus exposure and HLA in healthy donors. Primers for the PCR totalled 60 Vbeta and 13 Jbeta. Clones were read by immunoSEQ multiplex PCR, and TCRdb kept only the in-frame ones, dropping some. The data hold approximately 140,000 clones, with around 80% observed a single time. The sample taken for sequencing was PBMCs. These receptors came from a woman aged 45-65 years in good health and CMV-seronegative.

The chain carries TRBV19 and TRBJ2-1; D gene unclear. Trimming took off 0 bases at V and 7 bases at J, with 10 bases between the two ends. Germline CDR1 LNHDA, CDR2 SQIVND (reference sequence). CDR3 length: 14 residues. The CDR3 reads CASSIELSTNEQFF. In DNA form, the CDR3 reads TGTGCCAGTAGTATAGAACTTTCCACGAATGAGCAGTTCTTC.

The rearrangement links TRBV7-9 to TRBJ2-5; 7 positions match TRBD1. Germline CDR1 reads SEHNR; CDR2 reads FQNEAQ (reference sequence). The CDR3 sequence is 13 residues long. The trim removed 1 base at V and 5 bases at J, leaving 1 base unmatched. The chain's CDR3 is CASSLGQGETQYF. The CDR3 DNA reads TGTGCCAGCAGCTTAGGACAGGGCGAGACCCAGTACTTC.

Turning to this clone: One junction end disagrees with the germline gene, perhaps due to a read error. The chain employs TRBV7-9 and TRBJ2-5; possible D gene TRBD1, 5 bases. The V gene's germline CDR1 is SEHNR and CDR2 FQNEAQ (reference sequence). CDR3 length: 18 residues. The CDR3 nucleotides read TGTTCCAGCAGCTCCTTGCTAGGGGCGGATGACCTTCAAGAGACCCAGTACTTC. This sequence encodes CSSSSLLGADDLQETQYF.

The V call is TRBV28, the J call TRBJ1-2; TRBD1 might be the D (5 bases). This CDR3 comprises 15 residues. Trimming shortened V by 6 bases and J by 5 bases, and 19 bases separated the two germline ends. Germline CDR1 reads MDHEN; CDR2 reads SYDVKM. CDR3 in DNA: TGTGCCAGCAGCTTTTACAGGAGCCAATCTTATGGCTACACCTTC. Residues: CASSFYRSQSYGYTF.

This clone was observed a few times. This sequence joins TRBV5-6 and TRBJ2-7; 9 bases fit TRBD1. Germline V lookup: CDR1 SGHDT, CDR2 YYEEEE. The CDR3 contains 15 residues. J lost 3 bases, V lost 0 bases, and 4 bases had no gene match. CDR3 region: CASSLGRGQGYEQYF. The CDR3 region has the DNA TGTGCCAGCAGCTTGGGGAGGGGACAGGGCTACGAGCAGTACTTC.

V is TRBV5-1 and J is TRBJ2-2, with D perhaps matching TRBD1 (6 bases). Per the germline V gene, CDR1 is SGHRS and CDR2 is YFSETQ. The CDR3 length is 15 residues. The V end was cut by 0 bases, the J end by 5 bases, with 11 bases between. In DNA, the CDR3 is TGCGCCAGCAGCTTGGAACAGGGTAATACCGGGGAGCTGTTTTTT. This gives the protein CASSLEQGNTGELFF.

This chain uses TRBV5-4 with TRBJ2-3; 7 positions match TRBD2. This CDR3 is built from 14 residues. V trimming: 1 base; J trimming: 4 bases; junction bases outside the gene matches: 3. Per the germline V gene, CDR1 is SGHNT and CDR2 is YYREEE (reference sequence). Written as DNA, the CDR3 is TGTGCCAGCAGCTTGTGGGGACTATCAGATACGCAGTATTTT. It translates to CASSLWGLSDTQYF. Variable domain in full (rest from reference TRBV5-4 and TRBJ2-3): ETGVTQSPTHLIKTRGQQVTLRCSSQSGHNTVSWYQQALGQGPQFIFQYYREEENGRGNFPPRFSGLQFPNYSSELNVNALELDDSALYLCASSLWGLSDTQYFGPGTRLTVL.

This chain connects TRBV28 to TRBJ1-1; TRBD1 might be the D (6 bases). The CDR3 contains 14 residues. Germline values: CDR1 MDHEN, CDR2 SYDVKM. The V end lost 3 bases, the J end lost 2 bases, and 10 bases lay between the germline ends. The CDR3 coding sequence is TGTGCCAGCAGTTTGCAGGGGCCTAACACTGAAGCTTTCTTT. Encoded protein: CASSLQGPNTEAFF.

CDR3 nucleotides: TGTGCCTGGAGCGTAAACAGGGGGCGGGAGACCCAGTACTTC. Translating gives CAWSVNRGRETQYF. The chain couples TRBV30 to TRBJ2-5, with TRBD1 matching over 9 bases. CDR3 length: 14 residues. J was trimmed by 5 bases and V by 3 bases; bases with no gene match: 7. Germline V gene data show CDR1 as GTSNPN and CDR2 as SVGIG (reference sequence).